One and the same sample provided the 12 T cell receptor beta chains below, sequenced in a study of PD-L1 blockade in urothelial cancer. TCRdb's table, derived via immunoSEQ multiplex PCR, lists solely in-frame clones and lacks some. The table shows some 100,000 clones, with around 92% occurring only once. Time point defined: pretreatment peripheral blood. Specimen: PBMCs, collected around atezolizumab (anti-PD-L1) treatment. These receptors were taken from a woman at least 80 years old with urothelial cancer.

The rearrangement joins TRBV11-2 to TRBJ2-7; the match to TRBD2 covers 8 bases. Germline-derived CDR1 and CDR2 are SGHAT and FQNNGV. The CDR3 is made up of 17 amino acids. V trimming: 1 base; J trimming: 5 bases; junction bases outside the gene matches: 13. The CDR3 nucleotides are TGTGCCAGCAGCTTAGTGGGGAGCGGGAGCCCCATTGACGAGCAGTACTTC. It encodes CASSLVGSGSPIDEQYF.

This chain uses TRBV6-6 with TRBJ1-2; D is unresolved. Looked up from germline, CDR1 is MNHNY and CDR2 is SVGAGI (reference sequence). The CDR3 has 13 residues. Trimming took 5 bases from V and 4 from J, leaving 11 bases between them. CDR3 sequence (DNA): TGTGCCAGCAGTGACACGCGGGTCTATGGCTACACCTTC. Amino acid sequence: CASSDTRVYGYTF.

The chain combines TRBV5-8 with TRBJ1-5; 8 nucleotides align to TRBD1. Germline assignment: CDR1 SGHTS and CDR2 YDEGEE. This CDR3 is built from 14 residues. V lost 0 bases, J lost 4 bases, and 0 bases stayed unmatched. The CDR3 spells CASSLGTGNQPQHF. CDR3 DNA: TGTGCCAGCAGCTTGGGGACAGGGAATCAGCCCCAGCATTTT.

V usage is TRBV13 and J usage is TRBJ2-1; 13 nucleotides align to TRBD2. Germline V gene sequence: CDR1 PRHDT, CDR2 FYEKMQ (reference sequence). V trimming: 2 bases; J trimming: 15 bases; junction bases outside the gene matches: 4. The CDR3 is made up of 13 amino acids. The DNA for the CDR3 is TGTGCCAGCAGCTTATTACTAGCGGGAGGGCTGTTCTTC. As protein: CASSLLLAGGLFF.

This clone was detected only once. The chain uses TRBV4-2 and TRBJ1-1; TRBD1 matches at 7 bases. The length of the CDR3 is 14 residues. Unmatched junction bases numbered 7, after V lost 2 bases and J lost 7 bases. Germline V gene sequence: CDR1 LGHNA, CDR2 YNFKEQ. CDR3 protein: CASSQSDRYFEAFF. DNA for the CDR3: TGTGCCAGCAGCCAATCGGACAGGTATTTTGAAGCTTTCTTT.

The chain combines TRBV27 with TRBJ2-1, with TRBD2 identical over 8 bases. The germline V gene has CDR1 MNHEY and CDR2 SMNVEV (reference sequence). Losses at the gene ends were 3 bases for V and 7 bases for J; bases not matched to a gene: 5. The CDR3 covers 14 residues. CDR3 residues: CASSFVSGINEQFF. The CDR3 DNA reads TGTGCCAGCAGTTTCGTTAGCGGGATAAATGAGCAGTTCTTC.

The genes are TRBV9 and TRBJ2-7; 8 bases are a match to TRBD1. Losses at the gene ends were 0 bases for V and 2 bases for J; bases not matched to a gene: 4. The V gene's germline CDR1 is SGDLS and CDR2 YYNGEE. The CDR3 totals 15 residues. In DNA form, the CDR3 reads TGTGCCAGCAGCGTAGGGGACAGGTTCCCCTACGAGCAGTACTTC. This codes for CASSVGDRFPYEQYF.

In this sample, this clone turned up a few times. The chain employs TRBV25-1 and TRBJ2-1; TRBD1 matches at 11 bases. The J segment lost 4 bases and the V segment lost 5 bases, leaving 10 bases of the junction unmatched. This CDR3 is built from 17 residues. Germline loops: CDR1 MGHDK, CDR2 SYGVNS. In nucleotides, the CDR3 is TGTGCCAGCAGTACTCGCCGGGACAGGGGGATATACAATGAGCAGTTCTTC. Translated: CASSTRRDRGIYNEQFF.

The chain has TRBV27 and TRBJ1-5; 8 nucleotides align to TRBD1. The CDR3 length is 15 residues. Germline CDR1 reads MNHEY; CDR2 reads SMNVEV (reference sequence). V dropped 2 bases and J dropped 1; count of bases not matched to a gene: 1. Written as DNA, the CDR3 is TGTGCCAGCAGTTTAACAGGGGGAAGCAATCAGCCCCAGCATTTT. Amino acids: CASSLTGGSNQPQHF.

CDR3: CASSDGTDEKLFF. The CDR3 coding sequence is TGCGCCAGCAGCGACGGGACAGATGAAAAACTGTTTTTT. The rearrangement uses TRBV5-1 and TRBJ1-4; 7 bases agree with TRBD1. The CDR3 loop spans 13 amino acids. Germline V gene sequence: CDR1 SGHRS, CDR2 YFSETQ. The J segment lost 6 bases and the V segment lost 4 bases, leaving 3 bases of the junction unmatched.

The rearrangement joins TRBV19 to TRBJ2-2; maybe TRBD2 (6 bases). The CDR3 sequence is 16 residues long. In germline, CDR1 is LNHDA, CDR2 SQIVND (reference sequence). Deletions cut 8 bases from V and 1 base from J, with 17 bases between. CDR3 nucleotides: TGTGCCAGTCTTGGGGGGTCGTCCTGGAACACCGGGGAGCTGTTTTTT. This codes for CASLGGSSWNTGELFF.

This rearrangement joins TRBV6-1 to TRBJ1-2; unclear D gene. Germline V lookup: CDR1 MNHNS, CDR2 SASEGT. Trimming removed 5 bases from V and 0 bases from J, with 13 bases in between. The CDR3 has 15 residues. In nucleotides, the CDR3 is TGTGCCAGCAGTTTTGAAACGGTAGCTAACTATGGCTACACCTTC. Translated: CASSFETVANYGYTF.